Listed here is a single TCR beta chain. The antigen is not known. The data are from a study of cytomegalovirus exposure and HLA in healthy donors. General observations from the study: A link between a missense DCLRE1C variant and TCR beta V- and J-gene trimming emerged from a later analysis. Per published accounts, TCR beta sequences correctly predicted the HLA-A and HLA-B alleles of most subjects. Among the CMV-associated chains, three were confirmed in vitro as specific for CMV antigens.

The CDR3 spans 17 residues. Germline CDR1 reads SGHDT; CDR2 reads YYEEEE. The V gene end was trimmed by 0 bases and the J gene end by 3 bases; junction bases not matched to a gene: 7. The PCR contained 60 Vbeta and 13 Jbeta primers. Produced via immunoSEQ multiplex PCR; TCRdb's table is partial and in-frame only. This sample has more than 250,000 clones, with around nine tenths found just once. The sequence was collected from a woman between 18 and 30 years old in good health and CMV-seronegative. The V and J genes are TRBV5-6 and TRBJ1-4, with 8 bases fitting TRBD1. Input material: PBMCs. This chain's CDR3 is CASSLAPGGRANEKLFF. The CDR3 DNA reads TGTGCCAGCAGCTTGGCCCCAGGGGGCCGGGCTAATGAAAAACTGTTTTTT.